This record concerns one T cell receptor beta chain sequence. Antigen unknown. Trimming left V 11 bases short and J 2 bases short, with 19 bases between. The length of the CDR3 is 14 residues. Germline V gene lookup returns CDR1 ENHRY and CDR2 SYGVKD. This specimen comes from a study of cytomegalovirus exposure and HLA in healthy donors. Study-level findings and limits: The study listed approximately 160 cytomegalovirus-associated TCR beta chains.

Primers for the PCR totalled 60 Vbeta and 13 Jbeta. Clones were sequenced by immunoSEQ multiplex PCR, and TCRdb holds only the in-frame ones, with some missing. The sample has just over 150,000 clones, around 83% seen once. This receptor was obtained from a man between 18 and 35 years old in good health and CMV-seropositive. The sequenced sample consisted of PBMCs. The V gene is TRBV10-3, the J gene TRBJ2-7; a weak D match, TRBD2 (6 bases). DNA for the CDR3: TGTGCCTCGGCGGGGACCGGGGTGCCCTACGAGCAGTACTTC. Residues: CASAGTGVPYEQYF.